This record looks at one T cell receptor beta chain sequence and its context. Its antigen is still unknown. The data were taken from a study of T-cell reconstitution after alpha-beta-depleted transplantation in children. It was with unique molecular identifiers that the TCRbeta library was prepared. TCRdb reprocessed the PCR reads via MiXCR and lists one record per CDR3 protein. Among just under 350,000 distinct CDR3 sequences listed, under 20% were seen once. J gave up 5 bases and V 0 bases, and 18 bases lay outside the gene matches. Germline V gene sequence: CDR1 LNHNV, CDR2 YYDKDF (reference sequence). The CDR3 extends over 19 amino acids. Overall study results and limits: Where alpha-beta T cells came from about two months after transplant was reportedly several hundred expanded graft clones. Surviving recipient cells, namely T cells and thymic progenitors, were the source of high day-60 TCRbeta diversity in some patients. T-cell numbers and diversity, one year after transplant, stemmed largely from T cells that were newly produced.

The J gene is TRBJ1-1, the V gene TRBV15, with 7 bases matching TRBD1. Here the sequenced sample was PBMCs, mostly from graft donor cells, taken 360 days after TCRalphabeta/CD19-depleted stem cell transplant. This TCR derives from a male patient aged 2-15 years who had a stem cell transplant for acute lymphoblastic leukemia, so the T cells may come from the graft donor. CDR3 nucleotide sequence: TGTGCCACCAGCAGAGAGCCCCGACAGGGAAGGTTTAGGGGTACTGAAGCTTTCTTT. Encoded protein: CATSREPRQGRFRGTEAFF.